This is a list of T cell receptor beta chains from one sample in a study of beta chain features in type 1 diabetes. Measured with immunoSEQ multiplex PCR; TCRdb has only the in-frame clones, and not every one. The profile shows about 400,000 clones, around 12% of them singletons. Sequenced input: naive CD4+ T cells from blood. The receptors originated from a man younger than 35 in good health. The CDR3 runs from the conserved cysteine through the conserved F or W. The D gene is left open where the match is weak. For some rows the clone size is stated as once, few or many, or as a class when expanded; others skip it.

D gene | J gene | clone size | V gene | CDR3 DNA | CDR3 protein
. | TRBJ2-3 | . | TRBV7-9 | TGTGCCAGCAGCGACAGCGGGACAGGAACAGATACGCAGTATTTT | CASSDSGTGTDTQYF
. | TRBJ2-7 | . | TRBV30 | TGTGCCGGAGGTAGAGGGAGAGACGAGCAGTACTTC | CAGGRGRDEQYF
. | TRBJ1-3 | . | TRBV7-2 | TGTGCCAGCAGCCGAATTGCGGGAACCCACTCTGGAAACACCATATATTTT | CASSRIAGTHSGNTIYF
. | TRBJ2-7 | . | TRBV28 | TGTGCCAGCAGTAGACAGGTCTACGAGCAGTACTTC | CASSRQVYEQYF
TRBD1 | TRBJ2-7 | . | TRBV18 | TGTGCCAGCTCAGCCCGGGACAGCCCCTACGAGCAGTACTTC | CASSARDSPYEQYF
. | TRBJ2-7 | . | TRBV28 | TGTGCCAGCGCCTCGGCAGGACAGACCTACGAGCAGTACTTC | CASASAGQTYEQYF
TRBD1 | TRBJ1-1 | . | TRBV30 | TGTGCCTGGATGGGATGGGAGGACAGGTTGGGAGCTTTCTTT | CAWMGWEDRLGAFF
. | TRBJ2-5 | . | TRBV5-1 | TGCGCCAGCAGCTCCCCTAACGGGCAAGAGACCCAGTACTTC | CASSSPNGQETQYF
. | TRBJ2-1 | few | TRBV5-1 | TGCGCCAGCAGCTCACTGGACAGTAATTTGGGCAGGTTCTTC | CASSSLDSNLGRFF
. | TRBJ1-2 | . | TRBV4-2 | TGTGCCAGCAGCACAACACAGGGAGGGACCTATGGCTACACCTTC | CASSTTQGGTYGYTF
. | TRBJ2-1 | . | TRBV4-2 | TGTGCCAGCAGCCAAGAACCAACTCGAACTGAGCAGTTCTTC | CASSQEPTRTEQFF
. | TRBJ2-7 | few | TRBV13 | TGTGCCAGCAGACTAGGGAAGCACGAGCAGTACTTC | CASRLGKHEQYF
. | TRBJ2-7 | . | TRBV4-2 | TGTGCCAGCACCCAGACAGTGGGAAACTCCTACGAGCAGTACTTC | CASTQTVGNSYEQYF
TRBD1 | TRBJ2-1 | few | TRBV5-4 | TGTGCCAGCAGCGTGCGACAGGGGTGGTTCGCTGAGCAGTTCTTC | CASSVRQGWFAEQFF
. | TRBJ1-3 | . | TRBV19 | TGTGCCAGTAGTAGCACTGGAGACTCTGGAAACACCATATATTTT | CASSSTGDSGNTIYF
. | TRBJ2-2 | few | TRBV11-1 | TGTGCCAGCAGCTTAGTAGCTAGTCTCACCGGGGAGCTGTTTTTT | CASSLVASLTGELFF
. | TRBJ2-5 | few | TRBV18 | TGTGCCAGCTCACCCGAACTACAAGAGACCCAGTACTTC | CASSPELQETQYF
TRBD1 | TRBJ1-1 | . | TRBV7-3 | TGTGCCAGCAGCTGGGACAGGGAGGCCACTGAAGCTTTCTTT | CASSWDREATEAFF
. | TRBJ2-6 | . | TRBV5-1 | TGCGCCAGCAGCTTGGGGAGGTCTGGGGCCAACGTCCTGACTTTC | CASSLGRSGANVLTF
TRBD2 | TRBJ2-4 | . | TRBV28 | TGTGCCAGCAGTTTCGCTAGCGGGAACATTCAGTACTTC | CASSFASGNIQYF
TRBD2 | TRBJ2-7 | few | TRBV30 | TGTGCCTGGAGGCAGAAACTAGCGGGCTACGAGCAGTACTTC | CAWRQKLAGYEQYF
TRBD1 | TRBJ2-3 | . | TRBV4-1 | TGCGCCAGCAGCCATAACAGGGGGGTAACAGATACGCAGTATTTT | CASSHNRGVTDTQYF
. | TRBJ2-5 | few | TRBV19 | TGTGCCACCGGGACTCCAGGGACCCAGTACTTC | CATGTPGTQYF
TRBD1 | TRBJ1-2 | . | TRBV4-3 | TGCGCCAGCAGCCAAGGGGACAGGGTAGGGGGCTACACCTTC | CASSQGDRVGGYTF
. | TRBJ2-5 | few | TRBV7-9 | TGTGCCAGCAGCCCGGAGGGGTGGGAGACCCAGTACTTC | CASSPEGWETQYF
. | TRBJ2-5 | few | TRBV5-1 | TGCGCCAGCAGCTTGAACTCCTTCCAAGAGACCCAGTACTTC | CASSLNSFQETQYF
TRBD2 | TRBJ2-7 | . | TRBV7-9 | TGTGCCAGCAGCCCCTCGGGGGGAACCCTCCTCGGCGAGCAGTACTTC | CASSPSGGTLLGEQYF
TRBD2 | TRBJ2-3 | few | TRBV5-1 | TGCGCCAGCAGCGAGGGACTAACCGAGCAGTATTTT | CASSEGLTEQYF
TRBD1 | TRBJ1-2 | few | TRBV19 | TGTGCCAGTAGTATTGGGGACAGGCATAGCTATGGCTACACCTTC | CASSIGDRHSYGYTF